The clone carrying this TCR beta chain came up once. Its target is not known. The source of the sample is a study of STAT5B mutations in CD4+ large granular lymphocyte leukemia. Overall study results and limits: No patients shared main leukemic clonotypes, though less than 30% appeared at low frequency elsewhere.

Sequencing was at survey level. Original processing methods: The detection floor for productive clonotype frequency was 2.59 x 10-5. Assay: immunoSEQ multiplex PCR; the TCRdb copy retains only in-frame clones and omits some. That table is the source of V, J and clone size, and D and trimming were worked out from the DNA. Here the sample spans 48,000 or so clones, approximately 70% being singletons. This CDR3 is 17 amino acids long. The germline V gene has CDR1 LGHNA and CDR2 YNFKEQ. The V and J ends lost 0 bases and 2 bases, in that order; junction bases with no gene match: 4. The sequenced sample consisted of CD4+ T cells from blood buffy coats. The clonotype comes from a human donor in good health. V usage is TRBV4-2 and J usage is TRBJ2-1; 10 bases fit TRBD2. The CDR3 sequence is CASSQEASGGAYNEQFF. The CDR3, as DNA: TGTGCCAGCAGCCAAGAGGCGAGCGGGGGGGCCTACAATGAGCAGTTCTTC.